The 8 T cell receptor beta chains reported below all come from one sample, sequenced in a study of cytomegalovirus exposure and HLA in healthy donors. With 60 Vbeta and 13 Jbeta primers, the PCR was carried out. Sequenced by immunoSEQ multiplex PCR; TCRdb stores in-frame clones only, minus some. The table records about 130,000 clones, approximately 82% of them present only once. The sample consisted of PBMCs. These receptors were obtained from a man in his late teens or twenties in good health and CMV-seropositive.

The rearrangement joins TRBV6-5 to TRBJ1-2; 10 positions agree with TRBD1. Germline loops: CDR1 MNHEY, CDR2 SVGAGI. Trimming removed 0 bases from V and 8 bases from J; junction bases left unmatched: 6. The CDR3 is 15 residues long. The CDR3 loop reads CASSYSGTGVWGYTF. CDR3 DNA sequence: TGTGCCAGCAGTTACTCCGGGACAGGGGTCTGGGGCTACACCTTC.

V gene TRBV9 combines with J gene TRBJ2-7; TRBD1 aligns across 10 bases. With V trimmed by 3 bases and J by 6 bases, 6 bases remained unmatched. The CDR3 totals 14 residues. Germline V gives CDR1 SGDLS, CDR2 YYNGEE. The CDR3 sequence is CASSAPGQGSEQYF. In DNA form, the CDR3 reads TGTGCCAGCAGCGCCCCGGGACAGGGGAGCGAGCAGTACTTC.

The rearrangement joins TRBV5-6 to TRBJ2-7, with 12 bases identical to TRBD1. In germline, CDR1 is SGHDT, CDR2 YYEEEE. This CDR3 spans 16 amino acids. Trimming removed 4 bases from V and 3 bases from J; junction bases left unmatched: 8. The DNA for the CDR3 is TGTGCCAGCAGCGGAGAGGGACAGGGGGCGGGCTACGAGCAGTACTTC. It translates to CASSGEGQGAGYEQYF.

The sample holds one count of this clone. The chain uses TRBV7-2 and TRBJ1-3, with D hard to call. The CDR3 contains 14 residues. V was clipped by 7 bases and J by 0 bases, with 10 bases between them. Germline CDR1 SGHTA, CDR2 FQGNSA. The CDR3 nucleotides are TGTGCCAGCACCCGACTGCTCTCTGGAAACACCATATATTTT. It codes for CASTRLLSGNTIYF.

The chain links TRBV7-8 to TRBJ2-2; the match to TRBD1 covers 8 bases. The CDR3 has 16 amino acids. V trimming: 5 bases; J trimming: 1 base; junction bases outside the gene matches: 6. Germline values: CDR1 SGHVS, CDR2 FQNEAQ. As DNA, the CDR3 is TGTGCCAGCAGCCCAACCGGGACAGGGAACACCGGGGAGCTGTTTTTT. This gives the protein CASSPTGTGNTGELFF.

J is TRBJ2-1 and V is TRBV2; 7 bases agree with TRBD1. This CDR3 region has 14 residues. With V trimmed by 10 bases and J by 2 bases, 8 bases remained unmatched. Germline-derived CDR1 and CDR2 are SNHLY and FYNNEI. The CDR3 protein is CAITGQPTYNEQFF. CDR3 bases: TGTGCCATCACGGGACAGCCTACCTACAATGAGCAGTTCTTC.

The chain joins TRBV2 to TRBJ2-6; D is ambiguous. Germline CDR1 SNHLY, CDR2 FYNNEI. CDR3 size: 15 residues. V was trimmed by 3 bases and J by 0 bases, leaving 6 bases between them. The DNA for the CDR3 is TGTGCCAGCAGTGAGGGCAACTCTGGGGCCAACGTCCTGACTTTC. Its translation: CASSEGNSGANVLTF.

This clone was detected a few times. The chain employs TRBV2 and TRBJ2-7; TRBD2 agrees at 9 bases. CDR1 and CDR2 (germline): SNHLY, FYNNEI. Trimming cost V 8 bases and J 2 bases; bases outside gene matches: 7. This CDR3 is 14 amino acids long. CDR3 in amino acids: CASVARGGPYEQYF. DNA for the CDR3: TGTGCCAGCGTTGCGCGGGGGGGCCCCTACGAGCAGTACTTC.